The rows below give T cell receptor beta chains drawn from one sample of a study of metastatic and nonmetastatic thyroid tumors. TCRdb re-called the PCR reads through MiXCR. Altogether roughly 57,000 clones are present, 20% to 25% being singletons, with the ten largest covering roughly 4%. Sequencing was carried out using blood. These receptors originate from a female donor with papillary thyroid cancer or a benign thyroid nodule (not recorded which). Some clones in this sample may be carry-over from other donors' samples. The CDR3 runs from the conserved cysteine through the conserved F or W. Fields, in order: J gene, V gene, clone size, CDR3 protein. Clone size is given for some rows only: seen once, a few or many times, or a class if the clone is expanded.

>TRBJ2-6|TRBV10-3|many
CAISDTGSSGANVLTF
>TRBJ2-1|TRBV9|many
CASSVAPGGVNEQFF
>TRBJ1-1|TRBV6-2/TRBV6-3|-
CAAKTGGTITEAFF
>TRBJ1-5|TRBV20-1|many
CSAKNQGANQPQHF
>TRBJ1-5|TRBV4-1|-
CASSHQGEVLGQPQHF
>TRBJ2-1|TRBV11-2|-
CASSLGGPGQGTYNEQFF
>TRBJ2-1|TRBV24-1|-
CATSCLAAATLGHEQFF
>TRBJ1-4|TRBV25-1|many
CASSDHQNEKLFF
>TRBJ2-1|TRBV28|-
CASSLVAGTYNEQFF
>TRBJ1-5|TRBV28|many
CASFRDGNQPQHF
>TRBJ2-5|TRBV4-1|many
CASSQDPWETQYF
>TRBJ1-2|TRBV30|many
CAWGGASAYGYTF
>TRBJ1-2|TRBV19|medium-sized
CASTYRGQVGYTF
>TRBJ1-4|TRBV4-1|-
CASSSGKGGGVEKLFF
>TRBJ1-1|TRBV24-1|many
CATSDGTPGLKSTEAFF
>TRBJ1-4|TRBV5-1|many
CASRWTFTNEKLFF
>TRBJ1-2|TRBV27|many
CASSVLGQKNGYTF
>TRBJ1-2|TRBV4-1|-
CASSQQGSPGGYPF
>TRBJ2-1|TRBV15|many
CATSRGPSGEQFF
>TRBJ2-1|TRBV6-5|-
CASIPLGSGVAYNEQFF
>TRBJ2-5|TRBV28|many
CATRAGGSQETQYF
>TRBJ1-1|TRBV6-1|many
CASSLTGVTEAFF
>TRBJ2-7|TRBV6-1|many
CASQRDAYEQYF
>TRBJ1-1|TRBV9|many
CASSVESGRNTEAFF
>TRBJ1-5|TRBV27|few
CASRQGSTGSNQPQHF
>TRBJ2-1|TRBV15|many
CATSRDRDPQFF
>TRBJ2-3|TRBV7-2|-
CASSFCGSTDTQYF
>TRBJ2-2|TRBV5-1|many
CASSLWALVSTGELFF
>TRBJ1-2|TRBV2|-
CASSEGSSILLSYSF
>TRBJ2-7|TRBV5-1|many
CASSLDGQTIYEQYF
>TRBJ1-1|TRBV5-4|few
CASSFKTGVNTEAFF
>TRBJ2-7|TRBV13|-
CASALLVALGSEHYF
>TRBJ1-1|TRBV18|many
CASSPVLSGLNTEAFF
>TRBJ2-1|TRBV20-1|-
CSARDFAGVVNEQFF
>TRBJ2-5|TRBV10-2|many
CASSESHRQETQYF
>TRBJ2-7|TRBV29-1|-
CSVVFWGLSYEQYF
>TRBJ1-6|TRBV9|many
CASSEGRGSNSPLHF
>TRBJ2-7|TRBV6-1|many
CASSRQGLPSYEQYF
>TRBJ1-2|TRBV28|many
CASSLNRGVGGYTF
>TRBJ2-7|TRBV18|many
CASSPQGAAIYEQYF
>TRBJ2-1|TRBV7-3|many
CASTAVAGDANEQFF
>TRBJ1-1|TRBV5-1|many
CASSLLGVAEAFF
>TRBJ1-1|TRBV6-2/TRBV6-3|few
CARSPRNKKAFF
>TRBJ1-4|TRBV19|many
CASRPTLGEKLFF
>TRBJ2-7|TRBV6-6|-
CASLWGTAIRPPGWEQYF
>TRBJ2-2|TRBV24-1|-
CATSRLEDTGELFF
>TRBJ1-4|TRBV3-1|-
CASSQGDRREKLFF
>TRBJ1-4|TRBV6-1|many
CASDPRGVREKLFF
>TRBJ1-5|TRBV10-3|many
CAISELGGDVYQPQHF
>TRBJ1-5|TRBV12-3/TRBV12-4|few
CTSSPMYTVQQPQHF
>TRBJ2-3|TRBV5-1|many
CASSLGAGSTDTQYF
>TRBJ2-7|TRBV6-2/TRBV6-3|-
CAIVSWWSYEQYF
>TRBJ2-1|TRBV19|-
CASHGELVYCEQFF